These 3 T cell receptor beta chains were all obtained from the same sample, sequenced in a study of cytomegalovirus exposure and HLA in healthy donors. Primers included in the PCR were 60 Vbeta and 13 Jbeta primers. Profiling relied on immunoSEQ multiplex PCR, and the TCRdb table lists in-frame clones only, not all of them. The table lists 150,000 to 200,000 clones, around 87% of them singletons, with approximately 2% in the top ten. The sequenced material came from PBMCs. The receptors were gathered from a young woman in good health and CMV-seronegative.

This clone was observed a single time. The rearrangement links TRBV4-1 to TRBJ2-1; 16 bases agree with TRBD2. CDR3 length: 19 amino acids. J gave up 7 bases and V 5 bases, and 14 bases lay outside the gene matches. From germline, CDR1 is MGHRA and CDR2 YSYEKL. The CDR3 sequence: CASSSSPGTSGGAWNEQFF. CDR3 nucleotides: TGCGCCAGCAGCTCTAGTCCCGGGACTAGCGGGGGGGCCTGGAATGAGCAGTTCTTC.

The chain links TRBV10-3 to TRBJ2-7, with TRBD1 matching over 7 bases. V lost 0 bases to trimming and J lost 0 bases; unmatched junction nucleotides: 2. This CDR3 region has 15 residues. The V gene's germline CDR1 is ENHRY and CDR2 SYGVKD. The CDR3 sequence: CAISESTGVSYEQYF. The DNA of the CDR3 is TGTGCCATCAGTGAGTCAACAGGGGTCTCCTACGAGCAGTACTTC.

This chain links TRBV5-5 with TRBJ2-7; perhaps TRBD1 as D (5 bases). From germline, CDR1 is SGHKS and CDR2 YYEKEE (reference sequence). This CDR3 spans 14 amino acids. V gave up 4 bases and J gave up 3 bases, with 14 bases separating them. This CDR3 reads CASSPAGAYYEQYF. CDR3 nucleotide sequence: TGTGCCAGCAGCCCCGCTGGGGCCTACTACGAGCAGTACTTC.